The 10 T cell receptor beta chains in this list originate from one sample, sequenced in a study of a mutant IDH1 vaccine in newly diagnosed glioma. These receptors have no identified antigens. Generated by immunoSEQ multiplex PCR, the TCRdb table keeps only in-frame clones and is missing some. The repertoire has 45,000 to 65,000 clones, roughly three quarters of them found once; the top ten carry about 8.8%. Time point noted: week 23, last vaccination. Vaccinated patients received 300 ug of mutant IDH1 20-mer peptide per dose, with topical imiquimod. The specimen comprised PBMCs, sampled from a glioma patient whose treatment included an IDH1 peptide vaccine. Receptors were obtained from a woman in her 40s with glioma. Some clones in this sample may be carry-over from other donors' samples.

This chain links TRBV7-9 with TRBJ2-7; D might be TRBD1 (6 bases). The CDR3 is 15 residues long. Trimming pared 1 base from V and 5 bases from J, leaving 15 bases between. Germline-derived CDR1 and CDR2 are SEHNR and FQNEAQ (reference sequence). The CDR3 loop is CASSLGAGQNDEQYF. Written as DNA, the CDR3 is TGTGCCAGCAGCTTAGGGGCCGGACAGAACGACGAGCAGTACTTC.

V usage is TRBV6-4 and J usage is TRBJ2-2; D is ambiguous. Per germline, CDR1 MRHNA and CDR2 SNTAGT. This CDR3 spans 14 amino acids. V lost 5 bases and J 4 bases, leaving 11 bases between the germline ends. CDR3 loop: CASSPKPFTGELFF. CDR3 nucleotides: TGTGCCAGCAGTCCCAAGCCCTTCACCGGGGAGCTGTTTTTT.

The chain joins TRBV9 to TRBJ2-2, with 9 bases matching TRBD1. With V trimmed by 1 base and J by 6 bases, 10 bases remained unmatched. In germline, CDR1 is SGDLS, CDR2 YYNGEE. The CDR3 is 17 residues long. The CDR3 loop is CASSVWGGQGPAGELFF. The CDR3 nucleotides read TGTGCCAGCAGCGTATGGGGGGGACAGGGTCCGGCCGGGGAGCTGTTTTTT.

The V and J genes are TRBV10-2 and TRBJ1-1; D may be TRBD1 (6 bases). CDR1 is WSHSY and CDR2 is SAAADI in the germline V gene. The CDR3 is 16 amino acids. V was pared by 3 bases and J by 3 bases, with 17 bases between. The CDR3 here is CASSESWPRGDTEAFF. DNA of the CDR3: TGCGCCAGCAGTGAATCTTGGCCCAGGGGAGACACTGAAGCTTTCTTT.

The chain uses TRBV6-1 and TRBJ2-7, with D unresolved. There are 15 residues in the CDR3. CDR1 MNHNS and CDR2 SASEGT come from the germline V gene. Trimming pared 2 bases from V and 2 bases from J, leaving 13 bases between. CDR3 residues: CASSETTDLTYEQYF. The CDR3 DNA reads TGTGCCAGCAGTGAAACTACAGACCTAACCTACGAGCAGTACTTC.

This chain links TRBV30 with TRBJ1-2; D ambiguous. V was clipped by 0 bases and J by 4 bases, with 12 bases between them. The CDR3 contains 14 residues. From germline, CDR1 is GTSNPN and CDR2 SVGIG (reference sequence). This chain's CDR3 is CAWSVGRSSYGYTF. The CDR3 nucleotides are TGTGCCTGGAGTGTAGGCAGGAGCTCCTATGGCTACACCTTC. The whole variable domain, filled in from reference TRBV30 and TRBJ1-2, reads SQTIHQWPATLVQPVGSPLSLECTVEGTSNPNLYWYRQAAGRGLQLLFYSVGIGQISSEVPQNLSASRPQDRQFILSSKKLLLSDSGFYLCAWSVGRSSYGYTFGSGTRLTVV.

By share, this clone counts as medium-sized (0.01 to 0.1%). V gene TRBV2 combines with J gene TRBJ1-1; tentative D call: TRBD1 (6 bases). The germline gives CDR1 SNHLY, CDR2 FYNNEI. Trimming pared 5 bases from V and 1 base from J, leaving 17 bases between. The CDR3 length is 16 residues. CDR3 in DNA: TGTGCCAGCAGTCGTGGGGGCAGCGGACCGAACACTGAAGCTTTCTTT. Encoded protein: CASSRGGSGPNTEAFF.

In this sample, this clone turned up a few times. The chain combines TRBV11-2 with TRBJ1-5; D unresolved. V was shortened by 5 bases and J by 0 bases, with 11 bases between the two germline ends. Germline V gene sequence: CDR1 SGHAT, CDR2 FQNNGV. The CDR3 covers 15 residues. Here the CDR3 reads CASSPDGNSNQPQHF. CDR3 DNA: TGTGCCAGCAGCCCTGACGGAAATAGCAATCAGCCCCAGCATTTT.

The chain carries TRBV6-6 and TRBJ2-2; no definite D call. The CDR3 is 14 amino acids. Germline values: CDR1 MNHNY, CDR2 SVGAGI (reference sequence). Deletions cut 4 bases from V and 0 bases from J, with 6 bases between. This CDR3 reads CASSSTANTGELFF. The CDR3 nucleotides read TGTGCCAGCAGTTCCACAGCGAACACCGGGGAGCTGTTTTTT.

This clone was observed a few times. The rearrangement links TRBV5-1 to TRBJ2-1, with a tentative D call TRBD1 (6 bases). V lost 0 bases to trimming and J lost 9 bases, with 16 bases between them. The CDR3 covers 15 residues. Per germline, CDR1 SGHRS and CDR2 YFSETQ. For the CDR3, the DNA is TGCGCCAGCAGCTTGGCCGGCTGGGGGCAGGGTGAGCAGTTCTTC. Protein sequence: CASSLAGWGQGEQFF.